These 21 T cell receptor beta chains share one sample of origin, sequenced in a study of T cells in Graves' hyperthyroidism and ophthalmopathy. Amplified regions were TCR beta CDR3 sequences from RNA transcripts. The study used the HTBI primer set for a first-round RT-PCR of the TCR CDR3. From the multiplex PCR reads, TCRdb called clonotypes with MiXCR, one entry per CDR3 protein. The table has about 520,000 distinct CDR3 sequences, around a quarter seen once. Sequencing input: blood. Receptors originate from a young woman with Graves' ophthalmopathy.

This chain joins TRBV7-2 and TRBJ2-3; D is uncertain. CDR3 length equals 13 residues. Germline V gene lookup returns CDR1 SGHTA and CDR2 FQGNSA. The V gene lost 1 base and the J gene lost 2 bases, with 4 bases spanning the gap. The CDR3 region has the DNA TGTGCCAGCAGCTTAGTGGACACAGATACGCAGTATTTT. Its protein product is CASSLVDTDTQYF. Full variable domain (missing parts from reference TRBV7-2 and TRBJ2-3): GAGVSQSPSNKVTEKGKDVELRCDPISGHTALYWYRQSLGQGLEFLIYFQGNSAPDKSGLPSDRFSAERTGGSVSTLTIQRTQQEDSAVYLCASSLVDTDTQYFGPGTRLTVL.

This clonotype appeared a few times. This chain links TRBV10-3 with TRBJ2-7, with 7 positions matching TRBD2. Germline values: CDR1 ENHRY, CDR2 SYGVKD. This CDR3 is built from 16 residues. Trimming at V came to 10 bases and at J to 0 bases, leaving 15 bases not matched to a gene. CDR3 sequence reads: CATKDPSGGSSYEQYF. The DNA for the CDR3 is TGTGCCACCAAGGACCCTTCGGGCGGGAGCTCCTACGAGCAGTACTTC.

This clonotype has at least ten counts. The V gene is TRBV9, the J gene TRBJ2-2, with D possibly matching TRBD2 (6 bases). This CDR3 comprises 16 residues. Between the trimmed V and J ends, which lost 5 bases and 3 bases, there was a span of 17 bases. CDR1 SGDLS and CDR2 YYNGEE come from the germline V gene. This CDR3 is CASSFERRDYTGELFF. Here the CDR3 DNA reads TGTGCCAGCAGTTTCGAGAGGCGGGACTACACCGGGGAGCTGTTTTTT.

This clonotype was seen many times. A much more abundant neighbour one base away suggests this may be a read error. This CDR3 reads CASETGLNTKAFF. For the CDR3, the DNA is TGTGCCAGCGAGACGGGCCTGAACACTAAAGCTTTCTTT. The chain employs TRBV12-3 or TRBV12-4 and TRBJ1-1; no reliable D call. The CDR3 consists of 13 residues.

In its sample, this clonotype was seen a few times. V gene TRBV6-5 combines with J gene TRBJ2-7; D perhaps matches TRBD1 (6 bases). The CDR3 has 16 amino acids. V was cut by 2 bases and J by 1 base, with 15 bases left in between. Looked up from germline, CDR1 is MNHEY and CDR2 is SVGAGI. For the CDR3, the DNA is TGTGCCAGCAGTTACAGGAGACAGGCGACGTCCTACGAGCAGTACTTC. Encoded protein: CASSYRRQATSYEQYF.

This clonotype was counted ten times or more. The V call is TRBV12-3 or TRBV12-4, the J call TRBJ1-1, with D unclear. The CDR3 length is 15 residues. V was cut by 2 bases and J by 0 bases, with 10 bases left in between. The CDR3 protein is CASSLFLSMNTEAFF. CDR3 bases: TGTGCCAGCAGTTTATTCTTATCCATGAACACTGAAGCTTTCTTT.

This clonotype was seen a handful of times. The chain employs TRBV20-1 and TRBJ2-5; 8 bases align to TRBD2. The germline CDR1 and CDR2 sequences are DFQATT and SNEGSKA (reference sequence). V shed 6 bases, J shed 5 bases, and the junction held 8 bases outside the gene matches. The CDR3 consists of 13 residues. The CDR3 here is CSANSGAGETQYF. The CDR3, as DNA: TGCAGTGCAAATAGCGGGGCGGGGGAGACCCAGTACTTC.

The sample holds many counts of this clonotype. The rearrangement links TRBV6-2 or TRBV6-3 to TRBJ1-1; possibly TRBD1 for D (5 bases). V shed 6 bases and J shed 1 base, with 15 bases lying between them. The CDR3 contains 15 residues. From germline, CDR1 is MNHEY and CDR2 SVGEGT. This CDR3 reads CASSNEGRGNTEAFF. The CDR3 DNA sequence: TGTGCCAGCAGCAACGAGGGGCGCGGGAACACTGAAGCTTTCTTT.

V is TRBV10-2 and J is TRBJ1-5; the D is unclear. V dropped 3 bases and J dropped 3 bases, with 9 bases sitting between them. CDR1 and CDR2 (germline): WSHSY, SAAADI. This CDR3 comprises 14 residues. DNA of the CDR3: TGCGCCAGCAGTGATATGCACCCCAATCAGCCCCAGCATTTT. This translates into CASSDMHPNQPQHF.

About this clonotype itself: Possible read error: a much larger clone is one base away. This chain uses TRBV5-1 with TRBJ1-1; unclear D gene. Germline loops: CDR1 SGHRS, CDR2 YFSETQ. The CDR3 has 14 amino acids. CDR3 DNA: TGCGTCAGCAGCCGGACGGCAGGAGGAACTGAAGCTTTCTTT. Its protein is CVSSRTAGGTEAFF.

The CDR3 loop reads CASRPNRGSYGYTF. The CDR3 coding sequence is TGTGCCAGCAGGCCGAATCGGGGAAGCTATGGCTACACCTTC. The V gene is TRBV6-1, the J gene TRBJ1-2; D is uncertain. This CDR3 region has 14 residues. Trimming cost V 6 bases and J 4 bases, with 15 bases left between them. Germline CDR1 MNHNS, CDR2 SASEGT.

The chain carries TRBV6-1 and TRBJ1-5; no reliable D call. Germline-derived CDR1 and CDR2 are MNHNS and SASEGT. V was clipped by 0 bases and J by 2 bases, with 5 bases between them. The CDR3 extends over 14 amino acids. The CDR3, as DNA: TGTGCCAGCAGTGAAGCGGGTCGCAATCAGCCCCAGCATTTT. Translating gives CASSEAGRNQPQHF.

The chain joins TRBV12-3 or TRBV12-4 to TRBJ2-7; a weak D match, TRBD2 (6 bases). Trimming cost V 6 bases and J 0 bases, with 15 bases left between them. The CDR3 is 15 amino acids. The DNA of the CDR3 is TGTGCCAGCAGGGCTGGGACGGGAGTCTCCTACGAGCAGTACTTC. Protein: CASRAGTGVSYEQYF.

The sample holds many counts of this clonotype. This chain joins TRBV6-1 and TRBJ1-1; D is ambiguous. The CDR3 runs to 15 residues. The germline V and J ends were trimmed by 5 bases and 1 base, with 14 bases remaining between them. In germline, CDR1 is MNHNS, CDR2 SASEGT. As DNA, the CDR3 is TGTGCCAGCAGTCCGCGGACTCCAAAGAACACTGAAGCTTTCTTT. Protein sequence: CASSPRTPKNTEAFF.

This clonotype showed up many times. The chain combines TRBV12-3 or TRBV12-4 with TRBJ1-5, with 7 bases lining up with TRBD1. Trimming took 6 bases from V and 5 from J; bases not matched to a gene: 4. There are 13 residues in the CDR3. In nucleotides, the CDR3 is TGTGCCAGCAGATACGACAGGGATCAGCCCCAGCATTTT. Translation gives CASRYDRDQPQHF.

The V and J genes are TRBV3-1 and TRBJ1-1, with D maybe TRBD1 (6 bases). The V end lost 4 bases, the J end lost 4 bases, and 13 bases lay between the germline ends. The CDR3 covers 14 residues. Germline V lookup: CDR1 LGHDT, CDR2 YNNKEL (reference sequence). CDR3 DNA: TGTGCCAGCAGCCCCAAGGAGGGGGGCACTGAAGCTTTCTTT. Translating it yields CASSPKEGGTEAFF.

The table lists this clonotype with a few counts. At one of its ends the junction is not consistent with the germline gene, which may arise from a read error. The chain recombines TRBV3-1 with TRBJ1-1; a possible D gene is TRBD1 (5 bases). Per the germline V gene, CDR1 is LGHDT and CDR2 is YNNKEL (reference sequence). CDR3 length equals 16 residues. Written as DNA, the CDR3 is TGTGCCAGCAGCCATAGCAGGGCCTTGGTGAACACTAAAGCTTTCTTT. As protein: CASSHSRALVNTKAFF. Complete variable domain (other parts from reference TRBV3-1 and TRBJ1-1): DTAVSQTPKYLVTQMGNDKSIKCEQNLGHDTMYWYKQDSKKFLKIMFSYNNKELIINETVPNRFSPKSPDKAHLNLHINSLELGDSAVYFCASSHSRALVNTKAFFGQGTRLTVV.

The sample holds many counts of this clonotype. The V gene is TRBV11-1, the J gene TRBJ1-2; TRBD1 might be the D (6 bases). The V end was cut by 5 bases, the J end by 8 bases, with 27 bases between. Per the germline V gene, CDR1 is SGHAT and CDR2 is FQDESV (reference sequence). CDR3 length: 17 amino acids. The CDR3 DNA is TGTGCCAGCAGCCTCCAAGAGGGGCAGGGGCCGCGAGGAGGCTACACCTTC. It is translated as CASSLQEGQGPRGGYTF.

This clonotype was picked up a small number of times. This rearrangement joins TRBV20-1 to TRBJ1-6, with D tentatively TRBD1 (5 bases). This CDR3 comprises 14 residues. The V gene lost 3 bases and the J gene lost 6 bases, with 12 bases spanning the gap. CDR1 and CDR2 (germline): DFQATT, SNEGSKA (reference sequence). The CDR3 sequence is CSASAGTVNSPLHF. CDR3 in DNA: TGCAGTGCTAGTGCCGGGACGGTTAATTCACCCCTCCACTTT.

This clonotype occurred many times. As DNA, the CDR3 is TGTGCCAGCAGTTACTACAGGGGACCTAACTATGGCTACACCTTC. This translates into CASSYYRGPNYGYTF. The V and J genes are TRBV6-5 and TRBJ1-2; 7 bases map to TRBD1. Per germline, CDR1 MNHEY and CDR2 SVGAGI. Trimming at V came to 1 base and at J to 0 bases, leaving 2 bases not matched to a gene. CDR3 length: 15 amino acids.

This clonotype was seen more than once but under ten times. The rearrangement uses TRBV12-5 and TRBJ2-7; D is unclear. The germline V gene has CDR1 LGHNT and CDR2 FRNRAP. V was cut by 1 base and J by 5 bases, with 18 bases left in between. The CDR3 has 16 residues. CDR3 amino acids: CASGLDPFVGKHEQYF. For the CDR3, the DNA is TGTGCTAGTGGTTTGGACCCCTTCGTGGGGAAACACGAGCAGTACTTC.